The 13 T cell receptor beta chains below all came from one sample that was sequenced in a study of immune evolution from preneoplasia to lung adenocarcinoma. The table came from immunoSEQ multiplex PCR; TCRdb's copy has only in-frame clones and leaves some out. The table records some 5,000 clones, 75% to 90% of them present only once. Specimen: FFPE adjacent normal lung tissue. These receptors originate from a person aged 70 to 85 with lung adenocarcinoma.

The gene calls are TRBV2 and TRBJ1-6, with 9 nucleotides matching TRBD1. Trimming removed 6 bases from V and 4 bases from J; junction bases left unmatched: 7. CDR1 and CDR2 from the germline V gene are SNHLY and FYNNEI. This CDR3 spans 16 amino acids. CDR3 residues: CASRETGGVYNSPLHF. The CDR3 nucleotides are TGTGCCAGCAGGGAAACAGGGGGCGTATATAATTCACCCCTCCACTTT. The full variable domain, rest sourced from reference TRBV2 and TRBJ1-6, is EPEVTQTPSHQVTQMGQEVILRCVPISNHLYFYWYRQILGQKVEFLVSFYNNEISEKSEIFDDQFSVERPDGSNFTLKIRSTKLEDSAMYFCASRETGGVYNSPLHFGNGTRLTVT.

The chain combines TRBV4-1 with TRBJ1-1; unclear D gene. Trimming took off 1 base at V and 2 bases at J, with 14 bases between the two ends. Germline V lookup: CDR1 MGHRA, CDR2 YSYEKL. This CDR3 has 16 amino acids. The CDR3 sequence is CASSQGAAGLNTEAFF. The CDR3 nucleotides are TGCGCCAGCAGCCAAGGGGCTGCAGGACTTAACACTGAAGCTTTCTTT.

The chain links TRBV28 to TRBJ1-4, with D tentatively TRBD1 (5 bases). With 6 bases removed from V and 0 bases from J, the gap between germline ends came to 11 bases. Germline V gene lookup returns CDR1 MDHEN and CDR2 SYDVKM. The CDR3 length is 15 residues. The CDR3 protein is CASSRTGSTNEKLFF. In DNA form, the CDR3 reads TGTGCCAGCAGCCGCACAGGATCAACTAATGAAAAACTGTTTTTT.

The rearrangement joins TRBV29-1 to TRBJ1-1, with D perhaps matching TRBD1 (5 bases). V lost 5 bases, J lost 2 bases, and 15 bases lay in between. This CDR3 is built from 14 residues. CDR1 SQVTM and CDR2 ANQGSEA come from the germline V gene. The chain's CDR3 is CSVRPTAINTEAFF. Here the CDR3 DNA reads TGCAGCGTTCGGCCGACAGCCATTAACACTGAAGCTTTCTTT.

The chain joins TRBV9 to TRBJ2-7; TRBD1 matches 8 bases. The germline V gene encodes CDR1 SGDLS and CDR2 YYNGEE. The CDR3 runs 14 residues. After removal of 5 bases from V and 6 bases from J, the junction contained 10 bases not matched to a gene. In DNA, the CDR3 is TGTGCCAGCAGTCCGAGACAGGGGTTAGGCGAGCAGTACTTC. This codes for CASSPRQGLGEQYF.

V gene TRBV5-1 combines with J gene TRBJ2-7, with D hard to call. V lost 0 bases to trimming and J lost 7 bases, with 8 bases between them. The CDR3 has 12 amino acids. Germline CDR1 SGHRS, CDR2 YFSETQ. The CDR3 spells CASSLGGREQYF. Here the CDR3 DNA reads TGCGCCAGCAGCTTGGGTGGGCGGGAGCAGTACTTC.

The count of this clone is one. This chain's CDR3 is CASSYRTSEVEQFF. The CDR3 DNA is TGTGCCAGCAGTTATCGGACTAGCGAAGTTGAGCAGTTCTTC. The chain carries TRBV6-5 and TRBJ2-1; 9 nucleotides align to TRBD2. The ends lost 3 bases at V and 9 bases at J; junction bases unmatched: 6. The CDR3 contains 14 residues. CDR1 and CDR2 (germline): MNHEY, SVGAGI.

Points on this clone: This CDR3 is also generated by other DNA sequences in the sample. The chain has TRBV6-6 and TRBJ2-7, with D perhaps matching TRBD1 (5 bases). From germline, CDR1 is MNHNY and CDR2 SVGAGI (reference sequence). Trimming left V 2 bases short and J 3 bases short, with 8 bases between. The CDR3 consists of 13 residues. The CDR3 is CASSYQGGYEQYF. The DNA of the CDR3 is TGTGCCAGCAGTTACCAGGGTGGCTACGAGCAGTACTTC.

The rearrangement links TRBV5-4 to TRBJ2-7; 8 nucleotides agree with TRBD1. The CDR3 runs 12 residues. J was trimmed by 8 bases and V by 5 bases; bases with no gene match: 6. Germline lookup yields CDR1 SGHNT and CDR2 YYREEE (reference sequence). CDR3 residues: CASRETGGQQYF. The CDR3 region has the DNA TGTGCCAGCAGGGAAACAGGGGGGCAGCAGTACTTC.

For the CDR3, the DNA is TGTGCCAGCAGTTACTCGGGGGACACTCAGTTCTTC. It yields the protein CASSYSGDTQFF. This chain joins TRBV6-6 and TRBJ2-1, with D perhaps matching TRBD1 (6 bases). The CDR3 extends over 12 amino acids. Trimming left V 0 bases short and J 13 bases short, with 10 bases between. Germline CDR1 is MNHNY and CDR2 is SVGAGI (reference sequence).

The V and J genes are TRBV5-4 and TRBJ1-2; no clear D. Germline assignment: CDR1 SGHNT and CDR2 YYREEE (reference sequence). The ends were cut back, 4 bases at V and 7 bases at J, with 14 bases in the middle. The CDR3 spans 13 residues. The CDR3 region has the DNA TGTGCCAGCAGCATAGGACGGGAGGTTGGCTACACCTTC. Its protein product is CASSIGREVGYTF.

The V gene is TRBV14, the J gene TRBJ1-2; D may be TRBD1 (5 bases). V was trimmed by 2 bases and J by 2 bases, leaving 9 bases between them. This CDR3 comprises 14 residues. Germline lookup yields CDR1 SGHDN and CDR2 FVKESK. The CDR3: CASSQTRANYGYTF. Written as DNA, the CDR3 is TGTGCCAGCAGCCAAACCAGGGCGAACTATGGCTACACCTTC.

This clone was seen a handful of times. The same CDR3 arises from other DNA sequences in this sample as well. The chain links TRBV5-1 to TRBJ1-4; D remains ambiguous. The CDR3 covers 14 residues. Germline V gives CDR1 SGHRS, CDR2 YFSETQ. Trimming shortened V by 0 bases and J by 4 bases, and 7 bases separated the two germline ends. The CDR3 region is CASSLVSSNEKLFF. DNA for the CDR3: TGCGCCAGCAGCTTGGTCTCAAGTAATGAAAAACTGTTTTTT. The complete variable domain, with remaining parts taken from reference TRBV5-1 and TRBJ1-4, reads KAGVTQTPRYLIKTRGQQVTLSCSPISGHRSVSWYQQTPGQGLQFLFEYFSETQRNKGNFPGRFSGRQFSNSRSEMNVSTLELGDSALYLCASSLVSSNEKLFFGSGTQLSVL.